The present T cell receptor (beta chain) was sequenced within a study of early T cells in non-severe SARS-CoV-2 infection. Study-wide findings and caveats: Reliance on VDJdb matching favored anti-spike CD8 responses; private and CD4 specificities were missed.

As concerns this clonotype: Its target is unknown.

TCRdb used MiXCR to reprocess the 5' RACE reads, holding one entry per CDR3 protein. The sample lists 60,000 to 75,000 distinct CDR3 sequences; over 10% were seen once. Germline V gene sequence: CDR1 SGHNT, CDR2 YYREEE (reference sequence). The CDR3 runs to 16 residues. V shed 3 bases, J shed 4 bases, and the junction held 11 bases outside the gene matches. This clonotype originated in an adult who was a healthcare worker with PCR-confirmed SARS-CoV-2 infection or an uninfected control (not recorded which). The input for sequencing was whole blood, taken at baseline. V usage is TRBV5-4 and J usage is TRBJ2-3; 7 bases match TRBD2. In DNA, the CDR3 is TGTGCCAGCAGCTCCGGGGGGATTTTTGGCGCAGATACGCAGTATTTT. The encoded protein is CASSSGGIFGADTQYF. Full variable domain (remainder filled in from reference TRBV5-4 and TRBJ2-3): ETGVTQSPTHLIKTRGQQVTLRCSSQSGHNTVSWYQQALGQGPQFIFQYYREEENGRGNFPPRFSGLQFPNYSSELNVNALELDDSALYLCASSSGGIFGADTQYFGPGTRLTVL.